A single sample gave rise to the 12 T cell receptor beta chains below, sequenced in a study of shared clonotypes between healthy human individuals. Clones were read by immunoSEQ multiplex PCR, and TCRdb kept only the in-frame ones, dropping some. The table has some 2.1 million clones, about 95% seen once. CD45RO-negative, CCR7-selected cells formed the naive CD8 fraction, which excluded terminally differentiated effector memory CD45RA+ cells. The sequenced sample consisted of naive CD8+ T cells sorted from blood. The receptor source for this set is a man aged 18 to 35 in good health.

The V gene is TRBV2, the J gene TRBJ1-2; no reliable D call. Per germline, CDR1 SNHLY and CDR2 FYNNEI. Trimming stripped 2 bases from V and 5 bases from J, with 6 bases between. This CDR3 has 12 amino acids. CDR3 in DNA: TGTGCCAGCAGTGAAATTTATTATGGCTACACCTTC. Amino acid sequence: CASSEIYYGYTF.

This chain joins TRBV2 and TRBJ1-2; 9 bases agree with TRBD1. Losses at the gene ends were 5 bases for V and 6 bases for J; bases not matched to a gene: 16. Germline CDR1 is SNHLY and CDR2 is FYNNEI. The CDR3 runs 17 residues. The CDR3 sequence: CASSRTGDIGQRHGYTF. The CDR3 nucleotides read TGTGCCAGCAGTCGGACAGGGGACATCGGCCAAAGGCATGGCTACACCTTC.

V usage is TRBV2 and J usage is TRBJ2-7; either TRBD1 or TRBD2 may fit D (5 bases each). Germline assignment: CDR1 SNHLY and CDR2 FYNNEI. V shed 6 bases and J shed 1 base, with 22 bases lying between them. There are 17 residues in the CDR3. This CDR3 reads CASSDVGTGTESYEQYF. CDR3 bases: TGTGCCAGCAGCGATGTTGGCACCGGGACCGAATCCTACGAGCAGTACTTC.

Details on this clone: Other DNA sequences within the sample encode an identical CDR3. CDR3 nucleotides: TGTGCCAGCAGCTGGGACAGCTCCTACGAGCAGTACTTC. This sequence encodes CASSWDSSYEQYF. This sequence joins TRBV11-2 and TRBJ2-7; 7 bases are a match to TRBD1. This CDR3 spans 13 amino acids. Germline V lookup: CDR1 SGHAT, CDR2 FQNNGV. Trimming at V came to 4 bases and at J to 0 bases, leaving 0 bases not matched to a gene.

Comments on this clone: The identical CDR3 is also encoded by other nucleotide sequences in the sample. This rearrangement joins TRBV6-1 to TRBJ2-7, with D perhaps matching TRBD2 (7 bases). This CDR3 is built from 15 residues. V was trimmed by 3 bases and J by 0 bases, leaving 12 bases between them. Germline-derived CDR1 and CDR2 are MNHNS and SASEGT. The CDR3 region has the DNA TGTGCCAGCAGTGAGGCAAGGGGGGGCTCCTACGAGCAGTACTTC. Translating it yields CASSEARGGSYEQYF.

Comment on this clone: The sample holds other DNA sequences that translate to the same CDR3. V usage is TRBV5-1 and J usage is TRBJ1-1; 8 nucleotides align to TRBD1. CDR3 length: 13 residues. V lost 3 bases to trimming and J lost 5 bases; unmatched junction nucleotides: 3. Germline CDR1 SGHRS, CDR2 YFSETQ. CDR3 sequence (DNA): TGCGCCAGCAGCTCTGGACAGGGAACTGAAGCTTTCTTT. This sequence encodes CASSSGQGTEAFF.

The chain combines TRBV9 with TRBJ2-7; TRBD1 matches 9 bases. J gave up 5 bases and V 4 bases, and 10 bases lay outside the gene matches. Per the germline V gene, CDR1 is SGDLS and CDR2 is YYNGEE. This CDR3 has 15 amino acids. This CDR3 is CASSSSGQGHDEQYF. The CDR3 DNA reads TGTGCCAGCAGCTCTTCGGGACAGGGTCACGACGAGCAGTACTTC.

This rearrangement joins TRBV19 to TRBJ2-7, with D perhaps matching TRBD1 (6 bases). V shed 9 bases and J shed 0 bases, with 18 bases lying between them. CDR1 is LNHDA, CDR2 SQIVND, per germline (reference sequence). This CDR3 is built from 15 residues. The CDR3 sequence is CASKGWTEDSYEQYF. The CDR3 DNA reads as TGTGCCAGCAAGGGCTGGACAGAGGACTCCTACGAGCAGTACTTC.

The chain has TRBV15 and TRBJ1-2; D gene ambiguous. Germline-derived CDR1 and CDR2 are LNHNV and YYDKDF (reference sequence). The V and J ends lost 0 bases and 8 bases respectively, with 13 bases between them. CDR3 length equals 14 residues. The CDR3 DNA reads TGTGCCACCAGCAGAGAAGACCTCCCCGGCGGCTACACCTTC. Its translation: CATSREDLPGGYTF.

Concerning this clone itself: One junction end does not reproduce the germline sequence, and a read error may be involved. V is TRBV4-1 and J is TRBJ1-1; D might be TRBD1 (5 bases). This CDR3 contains 13 residues. Looked up from germline, CDR1 is MGHRA and CDR2 is YSYEKL. The CDR3 nucleotides read TGCGCCAGCAGCCCCCGGGGGAACGCTGAAGCTTTCTTT. Protein: CASSPRGNAEAFF.

The V and J genes are TRBV29-1 and TRBJ2-2, with TRBD2 identical over 10 bases. V was pared by 6 bases and J by 5 bases, with 9 bases of the junction left unmatched. The CDR3 length is 15 residues. Germline-derived CDR1 and CDR2 are SQVTM and ANQGSEA. The CDR3 DNA sequence: TGCAGCGTGGAACCGGGACTAGCGAGAACCGGGGAGCTGTTTTTT. Protein: CSVEPGLARTGELFF.

As to this clone: Distinct nucleotide sequences in the sample also encode this CDR3. The chain has TRBV9 and TRBJ2-3; TRBD2 matches 11 bases. CDR3 size: 16 residues. Germline V gene data show CDR1 as SGDLS and CDR2 as YYNGEE. The V gene end was trimmed by 0 bases and the J gene end by 2 bases; junction bases not matched to a gene: 2. CDR3 residues: CASSVELAGATDTQYF. DNA of the CDR3: TGTGCCAGCAGCGTAGAACTAGCGGGGGCCACAGATACGCAGTATTTT.